The source of this TCR beta chain is a study of blood T cell repertoires in COVID-19 (dated by TCRdb to 2020 to 2022). General notes on the study: Samples from collaborators originated in the United States, Italy and Spain and spanned both the acute and convalescent phases of COVID-19. The prospective study material was composed of cDNA or gDNA derived from T cells, B-cell-depleted T cells, or PBMCs. The dataset comprised deeply sampled blood TCRbeta repertoires from subjects exposed to, actively infected with, or recovered from COVID-19. The repertoires were released in a freely available public database meant as a resource for research on the immune response to SARS-CoV-2. Samples were obtained from the ongoing ImmuneRACE study (first 160 participants) and from roughly 1,300 subjects provided by 6 global collaborators. A de-identified subject ID, COVID-19 status, age in years and sex were almost always included in the sample metadata. HLA class I and class II types, where available, came from metadata supplied by the sample provider rather than from assay-based typing. Summary of the overall study and its limitations: How much clinical and demographic metadata was included differed by source and by participant, and the metadata was provided uncurated.

The immunoSEQ Assay, a bias-controlled multiplex PCR, was used to amplify TCRbeta CDR3 regions from genomic DNA. As for how the authors treated the data: Nucleated cell counts per sample were estimated from amplification of reference gene primers within the assay. To quantify the absolute abundance of each unique TCRbeta CDR3 rearrangement, sequence reads were collapsed and filtered. For each sample, productive Simpson clonality was calculated as the square root of Simpson's diversity index over productive rearrangements. This is the immuneACCESS table as TCRdb keeps it, with only in-frame sequences that have V and J called. A part of the clones is gone; compared with another copy, unresolved V genes explain less than half, and the rest is unexplained. D and trimming come from the DNA, and the V and J calls and clone size come from that table. The sample contains roughly 190,000 clones, 84% of them found a single time. The ten largest make up less than 6.5% of the sample.

The germline V gene provides CDR1 KGHDR and CDR2 SFDVKD. Including cysteine and phenylalanine, the CDR3 has 12 amino acids. Only CDR3 DNA is held: 36 bases, read in frame from base 1. V is cut by 6 bases and J by 0 bases, and the space between the germline ends is 3 bases. Worth noting for this clone: Its specific antigen is unknown. The input lacks base qualities; no much larger clone sits a single base away.

The collaborating institutions used their own protocols to collect whole blood in K2EDTA tubes. For TCRbeta analysis, collaborator samples were shipped as frozen whole blood, as isolated PBMCs, or as DNA extracted from either sample type. Rearrangement joined TRBV24-1 to TRBJ2-3; a confident D gene designation cannot be given. The TCR originated in a woman aged 70 to 79 with active or convalescent COVID-19. The sequenced material came from peripheral blood. The sequence in DNA is TGTGCCACCAGTACTAGCACAGATACGCAGTATTTT. Translated, this gives CATSTSTDTQYF.